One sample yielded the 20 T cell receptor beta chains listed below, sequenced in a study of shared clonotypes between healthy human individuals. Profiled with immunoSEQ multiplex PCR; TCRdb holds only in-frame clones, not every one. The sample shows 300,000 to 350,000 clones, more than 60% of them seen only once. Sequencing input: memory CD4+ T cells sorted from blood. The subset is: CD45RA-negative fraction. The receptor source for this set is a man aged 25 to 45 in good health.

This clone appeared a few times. The CDR3 nucleotides read TGTGCCAGCAGCTTCGCCCAGGGGGCGCGGGAGCTGTTTTTT. This sequence encodes CASSFAQGARELFF. The chain links TRBV7-9 to TRBJ2-2; 8 bases are a match to TRBD1. The CDR3 is 14 amino acids. The V segment lost 3 bases and the J segment 9 bases; nucleotides outside the gene matches: 6. The germline gives CDR1 SEHNR, CDR2 FQNEAQ (reference sequence).

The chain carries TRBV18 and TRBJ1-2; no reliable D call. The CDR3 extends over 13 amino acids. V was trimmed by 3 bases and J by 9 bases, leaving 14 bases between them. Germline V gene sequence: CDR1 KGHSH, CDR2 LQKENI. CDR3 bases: TGTGCCAGCTCACCGAGAGGCTTTGGGAGCTACACCTTC. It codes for CASSPRGFGSYTF.

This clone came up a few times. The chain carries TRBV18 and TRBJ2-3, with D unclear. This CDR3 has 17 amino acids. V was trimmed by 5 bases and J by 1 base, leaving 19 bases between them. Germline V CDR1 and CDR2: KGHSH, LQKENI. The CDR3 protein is CASSATPIGPGTDTQYF. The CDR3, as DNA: TGTGCCAGCTCAGCCACCCCCATCGGTCCGGGCACAGATACGCAGTATTTT.

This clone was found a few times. In nucleotides, the CDR3 is TGTGCCAGCAGCTTAAACTACCGCGGGGAGCTGTTTTTT. This translates into CASSLNYRGELFF. The V gene is TRBV7-3, the J gene TRBJ2-2; D unresolved. Per germline, CDR1 SGHTA and CDR2 FQGTGA. This CDR3 is built from 13 residues. Trimming cost V 1 base and J 7 bases, with 7 bases left between them.

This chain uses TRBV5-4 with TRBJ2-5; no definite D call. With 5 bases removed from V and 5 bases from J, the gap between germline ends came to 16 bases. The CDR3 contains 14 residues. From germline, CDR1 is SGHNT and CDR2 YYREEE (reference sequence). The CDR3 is CASSPRPSEETQYF. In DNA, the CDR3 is TGTGCCAGCAGTCCCCGCCCGAGTGAGGAGACCCAGTACTTC.

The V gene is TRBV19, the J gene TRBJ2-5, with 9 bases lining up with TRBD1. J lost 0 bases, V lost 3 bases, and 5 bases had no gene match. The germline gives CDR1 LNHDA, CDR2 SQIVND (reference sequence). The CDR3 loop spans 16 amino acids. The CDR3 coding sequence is TGTGCCAGTAGTATGGGGACAGGGACGTACCAAGAGACCCAGTACTTC. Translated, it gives CASSMGTGTYQETQYF.

CDR3 in amino acids: CASSEGRGVGNEQYF. DNA for the CDR3: TGTGCCAGCAGTGAAGGGCGGGGCGTAGGGAACGAGCAGTACTTC. V gene TRBV2 combines with J gene TRBJ2-7; D perhaps matches TRBD2 (6 bases). The germline gives CDR1 SNHLY, CDR2 FYNNEI. V lost 1 base and J lost 5, with 15 bases in between. The CDR3 sequence is 15 residues long.

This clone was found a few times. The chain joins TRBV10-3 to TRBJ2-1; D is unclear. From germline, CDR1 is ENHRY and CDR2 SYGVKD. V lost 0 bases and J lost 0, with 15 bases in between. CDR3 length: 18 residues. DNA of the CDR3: TGTGCCATCAGTGAGTCGTTCGGCGGTCATAGCTCCTACAATGAGCAGTTCTTC. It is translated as CAISESFGGHSSYNEQFF.

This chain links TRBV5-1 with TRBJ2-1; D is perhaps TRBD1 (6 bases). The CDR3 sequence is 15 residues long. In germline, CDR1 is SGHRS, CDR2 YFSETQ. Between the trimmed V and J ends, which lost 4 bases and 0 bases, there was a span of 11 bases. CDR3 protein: CASSVQGGSYNEQFF. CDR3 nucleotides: TGCGCCAGCAGCGTACAGGGTGGCTCCTACAATGAGCAGTTCTTC. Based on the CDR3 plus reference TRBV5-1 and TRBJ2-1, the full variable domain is KAGVTQTPRYLIKTRGQQVTLSCSPISGHRSVSWYQQTPGQGLQFLFEYFSETQRNKGNFPGRFSGRQFSNSRSEMNVSTLELGDSALYLCASSVQGGSYNEQFFGPGTRLTVL.

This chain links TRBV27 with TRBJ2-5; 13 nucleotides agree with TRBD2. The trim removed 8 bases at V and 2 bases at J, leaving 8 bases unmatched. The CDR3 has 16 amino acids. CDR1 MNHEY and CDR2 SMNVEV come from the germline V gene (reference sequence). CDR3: CASWTPGLAGQETQYF. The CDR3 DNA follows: TGTGCCAGCTGGACCCCGGGACTAGCGGGACAAGAGACCCAGTACTTC.

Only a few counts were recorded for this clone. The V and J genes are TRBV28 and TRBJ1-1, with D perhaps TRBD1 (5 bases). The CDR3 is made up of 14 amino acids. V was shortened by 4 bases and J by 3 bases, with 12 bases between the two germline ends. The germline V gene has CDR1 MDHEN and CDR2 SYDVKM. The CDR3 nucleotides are TGTGCCAGCAGTTCCCCTCAGGGTTACACTGAAGCTTTCTTT. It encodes CASSSPQGYTEAFF.

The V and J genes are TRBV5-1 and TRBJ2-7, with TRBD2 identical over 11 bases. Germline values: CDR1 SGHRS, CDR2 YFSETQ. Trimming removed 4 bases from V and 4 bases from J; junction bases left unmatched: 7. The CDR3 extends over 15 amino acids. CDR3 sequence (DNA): TGCGCCAGCAGCGTATTAGCGGGAGGGAGATACGAGCAGTACTTC. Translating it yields CASSVLAGGRYEQYF.

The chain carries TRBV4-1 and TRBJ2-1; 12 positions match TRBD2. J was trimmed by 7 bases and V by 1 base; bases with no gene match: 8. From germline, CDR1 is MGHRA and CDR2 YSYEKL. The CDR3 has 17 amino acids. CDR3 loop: CASSQVIGTSGSNEQFF. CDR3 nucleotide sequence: TGCGCCAGCAGCCAAGTAATCGGGACTAGCGGGTCTAATGAGCAGTTCTTC.

The CDR3 nucleotides are TGTGCCAGCAGTTTTAGAGGGGCTAGCAATCAGCCCCAGCATTTT. It codes for CASSFRGASNQPQHF. The rearrangement links TRBV27 to TRBJ1-5; D is perhaps TRBD1 (5 bases). V gave up 3 bases and J gave up 0 bases, with 9 bases separating them. CDR1 is MNHEY, CDR2 SMNVEV, per germline (reference sequence). The CDR3 runs to 15 residues.

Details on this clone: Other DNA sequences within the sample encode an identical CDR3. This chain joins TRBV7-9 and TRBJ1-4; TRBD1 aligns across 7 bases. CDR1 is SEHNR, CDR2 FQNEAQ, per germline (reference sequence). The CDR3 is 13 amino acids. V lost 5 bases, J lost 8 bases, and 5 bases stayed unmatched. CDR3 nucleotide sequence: TGTGCCAGCAGCCCGCAGGGGGGGGAAAAACTGTTTTTT. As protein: CASSPQGGEKLFF.

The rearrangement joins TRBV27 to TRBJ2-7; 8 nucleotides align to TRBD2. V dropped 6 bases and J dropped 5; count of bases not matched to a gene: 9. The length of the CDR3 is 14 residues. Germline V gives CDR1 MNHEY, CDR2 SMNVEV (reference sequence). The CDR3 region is CASSPSGGRNEQYF. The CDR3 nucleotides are TGTGCCAGCAGCCCAAGCGGGGGCAGGAACGAGCAGTACTTC.

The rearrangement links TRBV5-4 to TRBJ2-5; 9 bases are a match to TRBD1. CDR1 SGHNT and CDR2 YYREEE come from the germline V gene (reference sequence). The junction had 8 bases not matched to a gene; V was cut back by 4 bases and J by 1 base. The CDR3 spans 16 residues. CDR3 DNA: TGTGCCAGCAGCATCGGGACAGGGCTAATCCAAGAGACCCAGTACTTC. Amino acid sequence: CASSIGTGLIQETQYF. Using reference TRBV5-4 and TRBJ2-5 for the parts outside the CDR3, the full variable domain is ETGVTQSPTHLIKTRGQQVTLRCSSQSGHNTVSWYQQALGQGPQFIFQYYREEENGRGNFPPRFSGLQFPNYSSELNVNALELDDSALYLCASSIGTGLIQETQYFGPGTRLLVL.

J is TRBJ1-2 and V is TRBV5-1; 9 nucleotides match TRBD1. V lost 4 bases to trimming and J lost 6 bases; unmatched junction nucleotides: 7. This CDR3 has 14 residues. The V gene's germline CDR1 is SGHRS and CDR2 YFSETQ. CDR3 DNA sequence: TGCGCCAGCAGCGCAGGAACAGGGGGCCATGGCTACACCTTC. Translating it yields CASSAGTGGHGYTF.

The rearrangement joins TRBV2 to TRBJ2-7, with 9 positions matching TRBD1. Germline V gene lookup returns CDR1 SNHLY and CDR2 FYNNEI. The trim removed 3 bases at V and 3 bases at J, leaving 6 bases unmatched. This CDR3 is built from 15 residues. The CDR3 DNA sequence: TGTGCCAGCAGTGATGGGACAGGGAACCGCTACGAGCAGTACTTC. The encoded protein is CASSDGTGNRYEQYF.

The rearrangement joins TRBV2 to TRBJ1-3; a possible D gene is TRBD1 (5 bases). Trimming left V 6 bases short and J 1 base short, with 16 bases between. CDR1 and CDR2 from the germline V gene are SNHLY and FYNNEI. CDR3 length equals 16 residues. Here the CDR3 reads CASSTNGGTSGNTIYF. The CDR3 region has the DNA TGTGCCAGCAGCACCAACGGTGGGACGTCTGGAAACACCATATATTTT.